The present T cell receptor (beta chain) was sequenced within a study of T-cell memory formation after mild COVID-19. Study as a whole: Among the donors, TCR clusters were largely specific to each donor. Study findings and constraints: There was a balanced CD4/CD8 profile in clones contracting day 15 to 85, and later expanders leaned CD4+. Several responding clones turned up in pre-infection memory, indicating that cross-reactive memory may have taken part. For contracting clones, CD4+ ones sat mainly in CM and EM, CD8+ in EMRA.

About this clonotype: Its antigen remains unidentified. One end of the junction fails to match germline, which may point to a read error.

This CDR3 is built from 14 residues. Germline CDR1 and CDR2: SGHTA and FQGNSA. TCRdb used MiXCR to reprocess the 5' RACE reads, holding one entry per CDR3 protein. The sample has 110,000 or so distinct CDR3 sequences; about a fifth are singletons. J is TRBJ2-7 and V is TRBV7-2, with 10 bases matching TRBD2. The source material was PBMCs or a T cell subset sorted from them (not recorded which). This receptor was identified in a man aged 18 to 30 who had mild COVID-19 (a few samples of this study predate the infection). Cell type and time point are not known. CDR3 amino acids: CASSQVSGGQGWHF. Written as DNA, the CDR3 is TGTGCCAGCAGCCAAGTTAGCGGGGGGCAAGGTTGGCACTTC.